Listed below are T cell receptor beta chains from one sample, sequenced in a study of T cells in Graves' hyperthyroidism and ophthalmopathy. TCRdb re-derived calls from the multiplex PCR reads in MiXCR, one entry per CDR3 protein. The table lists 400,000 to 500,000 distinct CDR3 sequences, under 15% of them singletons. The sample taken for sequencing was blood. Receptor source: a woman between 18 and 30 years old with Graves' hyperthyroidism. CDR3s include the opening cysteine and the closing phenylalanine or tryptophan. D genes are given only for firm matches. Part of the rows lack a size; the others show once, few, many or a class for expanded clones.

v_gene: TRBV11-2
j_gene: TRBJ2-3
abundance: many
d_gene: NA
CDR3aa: CASSLVPEHGSTDTQYF
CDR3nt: TGTGCCAGCAGCTTAGTCCCGGAACACGGGAGTACAGATACGCAGTATTTT

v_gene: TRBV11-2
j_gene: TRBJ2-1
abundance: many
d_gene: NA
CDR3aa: CASSLEVLQYEQFF
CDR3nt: TGTGCCAGCAGCTTAGAGGTTCTACAATATGAGCAGTTCTTC

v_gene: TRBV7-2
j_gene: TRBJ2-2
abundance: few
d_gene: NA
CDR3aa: CASSEFLGELFF
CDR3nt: TGTGCCAGCAGCGAGTTTCTTGGGGAGCTGTTTTTT

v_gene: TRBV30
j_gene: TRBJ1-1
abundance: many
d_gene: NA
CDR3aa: CAWSRAFEAFF
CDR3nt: TGTGCCTGGAGCAGGGCTTTTGAAGCTTTCTTT

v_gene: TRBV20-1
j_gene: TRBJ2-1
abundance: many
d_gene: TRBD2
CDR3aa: CSATKLAGGYNEQFF
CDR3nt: TGCAGTGCTACCAAGCTAGCGGGAGGGTACAATGAGCAGTTCTTC

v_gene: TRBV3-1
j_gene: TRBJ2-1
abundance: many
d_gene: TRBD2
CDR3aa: CASSLPGAGGPGNEQFF
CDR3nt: TGTGCCAGCAGCCTCCCGGGCGCGGGAGGGCCCGGCAATGAGCAGTTCTTC

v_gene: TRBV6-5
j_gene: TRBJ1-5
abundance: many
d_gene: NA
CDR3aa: CASSYGRQGQPQHF
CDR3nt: TGTGCCAGCAGTTATGGGCGGCAGGGACAGCCCCAGCATTTT

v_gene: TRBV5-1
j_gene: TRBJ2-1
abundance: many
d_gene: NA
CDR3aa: CASSDRVGNEQFF
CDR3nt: TGCGCCAGCAGCGATAGGGTGGGGAATGAGCAGTTCTTC

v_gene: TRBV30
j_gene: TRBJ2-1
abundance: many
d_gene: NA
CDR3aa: CAWSATHLRNEQFF
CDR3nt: TGTGCCTGGAGTGCCACCCACCTTAGAAATGAGCAGTTCTTC

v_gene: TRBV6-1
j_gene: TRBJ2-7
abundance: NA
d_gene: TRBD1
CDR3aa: CASRESPGQVFYEQYF
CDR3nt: TGTGCCAGCAGAGAATCGCCGGGACAGGTATTCTACGAGCAGTACTTC

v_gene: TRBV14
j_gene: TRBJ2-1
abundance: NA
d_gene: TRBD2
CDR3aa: CASSQAQGLAGWRAEQFF
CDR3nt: TGTGCCAGCAGCCAAGCCCAAGGACTAGCGGGATGGCGGGCTGAGCAGTTCTTC

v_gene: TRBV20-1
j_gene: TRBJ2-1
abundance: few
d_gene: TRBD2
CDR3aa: CSTELAGVNGEQFF
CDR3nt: TGCAGTACAGAACTAGCGGGAGTGAACGGTGAGCAGTTCTTC

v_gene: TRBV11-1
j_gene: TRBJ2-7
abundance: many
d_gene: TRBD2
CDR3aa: CASSSPGTRGSYEQYF
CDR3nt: TGTGCCAGCAGCTCCCCCGGGACTAGGGGTTCCTACGAGCAGTACTTC

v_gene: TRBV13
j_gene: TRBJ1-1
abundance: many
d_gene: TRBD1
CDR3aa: CASRQTGESNTEAFF
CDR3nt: TGTGCCAGCAGGCAGACAGGGGAGTCGAACACTGAAGCTTTCTTT

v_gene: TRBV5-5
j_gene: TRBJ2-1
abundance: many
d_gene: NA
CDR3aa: CASSLGIHNEQFF
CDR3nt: TGTGCCAGCAGCTTAGGGATTCATAATGAGCAGTTCTTC

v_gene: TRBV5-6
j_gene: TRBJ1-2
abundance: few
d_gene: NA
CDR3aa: CASSSLDSFYGHTF
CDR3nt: TGTGCCAGCAGCTCTCTAGACAGCTTCTATGGCCACACCTTC

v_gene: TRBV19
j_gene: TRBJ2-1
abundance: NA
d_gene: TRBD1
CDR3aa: CASRPQGPGNEQFF
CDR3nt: TGTGCCAGTAGACCACAGGGGCCGGGCAATGAGCAGTTCTTC

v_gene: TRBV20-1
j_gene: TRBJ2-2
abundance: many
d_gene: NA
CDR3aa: CSARVVRGNTGELFF
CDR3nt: TGCAGTGCTAGAGTTGTTCGGGGCAACACCGGGGAGCTGTTTTTT

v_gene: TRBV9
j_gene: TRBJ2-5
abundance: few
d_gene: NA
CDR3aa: CASSPIGQLYQETQYF
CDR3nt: TGTGCCAGCAGCCCTATAGGGCAGCTGTACCAAGAGACCCAGTACTTC

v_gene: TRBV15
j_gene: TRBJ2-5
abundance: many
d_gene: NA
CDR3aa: CATSHTGETQYF
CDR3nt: TGTGCCACCAGCCACACAGGGGAGACCCAGTACTTC

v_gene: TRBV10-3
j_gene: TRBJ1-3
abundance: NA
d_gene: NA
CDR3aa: CAISDKTGAGNTIYF
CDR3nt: TGTGCCATCAGTGATAAGACAGGCGCTGGAAACACCATATATTTT

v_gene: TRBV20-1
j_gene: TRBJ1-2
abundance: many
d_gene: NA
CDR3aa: CSASRVLDGYTF
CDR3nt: TGCAGTGCAAGCAGGGTTTTGGATGGCTACACCTTC

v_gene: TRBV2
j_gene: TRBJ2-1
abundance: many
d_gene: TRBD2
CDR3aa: CASSQRLAPSYNEQFF
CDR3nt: TGTGCCAGCAGTCAAAGACTAGCGCCCTCTTACAATGAGCAGTTCTTC

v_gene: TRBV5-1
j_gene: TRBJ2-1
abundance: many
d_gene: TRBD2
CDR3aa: CASSILAGAVNEQFF
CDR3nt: TGCGCCAGCAGCATACTAGCGGGAGCCGTCAATGAGCAGTTCTTC

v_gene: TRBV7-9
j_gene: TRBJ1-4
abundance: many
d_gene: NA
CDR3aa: CASSPWANEKLFF
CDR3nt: TGTGCCAGCAGCCCATGGGCTAATGAAAAACTGTTTTTT

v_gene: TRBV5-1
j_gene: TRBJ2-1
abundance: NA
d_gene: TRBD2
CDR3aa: CASMRGVAGGGSYNEQFF
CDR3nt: TGCGCCAGCATGCGTGGGGTAGCGGGAGGTGGTTCCTACAATGAGCAGTTCTTC

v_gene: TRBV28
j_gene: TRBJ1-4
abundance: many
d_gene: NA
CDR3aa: CASTPTATNEKLFF
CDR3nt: TGTGCCAGCACCCCGACGGCAACTAATGAAAAACTGTTTTTT

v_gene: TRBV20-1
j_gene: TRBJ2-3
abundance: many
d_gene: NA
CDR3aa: CSARDKSGTRGGTQYF
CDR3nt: TGCAGTGCTAGAGATAAAAGCGGGACGAGGGGGGGTACGCAGTATTTT